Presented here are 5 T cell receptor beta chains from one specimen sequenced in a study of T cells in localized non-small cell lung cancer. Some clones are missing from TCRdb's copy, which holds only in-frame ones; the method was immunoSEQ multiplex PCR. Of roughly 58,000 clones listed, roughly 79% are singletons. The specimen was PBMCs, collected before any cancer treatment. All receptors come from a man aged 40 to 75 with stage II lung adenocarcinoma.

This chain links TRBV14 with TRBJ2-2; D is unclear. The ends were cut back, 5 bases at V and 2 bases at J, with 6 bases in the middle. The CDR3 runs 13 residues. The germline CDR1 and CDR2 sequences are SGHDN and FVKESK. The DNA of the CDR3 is TGTGCCAGCAGCTCAACCAACACCGGGGAGCTGTTTTTT. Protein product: CASSSTNTGELFF.

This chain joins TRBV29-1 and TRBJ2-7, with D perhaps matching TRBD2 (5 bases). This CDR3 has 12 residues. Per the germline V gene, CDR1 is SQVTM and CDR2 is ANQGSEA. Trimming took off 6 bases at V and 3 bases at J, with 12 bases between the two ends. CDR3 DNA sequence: TGCAGCGTGGGAGAGGGCTACTACGAGCAGTACTTC. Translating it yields CSVGEGYYEQYF.

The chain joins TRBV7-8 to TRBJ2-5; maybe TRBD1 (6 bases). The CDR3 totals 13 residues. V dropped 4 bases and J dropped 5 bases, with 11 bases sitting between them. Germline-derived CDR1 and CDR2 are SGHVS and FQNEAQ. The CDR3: CASSSLGGETQYF. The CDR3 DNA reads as TGTGCCAGCAGCTCCCTAGGGGGTGAGACCCAGTACTTC. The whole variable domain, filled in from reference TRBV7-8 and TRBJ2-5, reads GAGVSQSPRYKVAKRGQDVALRCDPISGHVSLFWYQQALGQGPEFLTYFQNEAQLDKSGLPSDRFFAERPEGSVSTLKIQRTQQEDSAVYLCASSSLGGETQYFGPGTRLLVL.

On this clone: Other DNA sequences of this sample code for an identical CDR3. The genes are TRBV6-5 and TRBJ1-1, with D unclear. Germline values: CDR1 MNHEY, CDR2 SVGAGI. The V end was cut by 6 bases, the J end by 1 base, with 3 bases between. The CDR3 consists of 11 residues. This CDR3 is CASSSNTEAFF. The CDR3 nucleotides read TGTGCCAGCAGCTCGAACACTGAAGCTTTCTTT.

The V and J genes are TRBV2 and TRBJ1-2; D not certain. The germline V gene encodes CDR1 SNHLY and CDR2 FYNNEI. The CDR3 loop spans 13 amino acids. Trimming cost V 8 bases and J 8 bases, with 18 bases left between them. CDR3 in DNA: TGTGCCAGCGACCTAGAGAGTATCCGGGGCTACACCTTC. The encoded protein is CASDLESIRGYTF.